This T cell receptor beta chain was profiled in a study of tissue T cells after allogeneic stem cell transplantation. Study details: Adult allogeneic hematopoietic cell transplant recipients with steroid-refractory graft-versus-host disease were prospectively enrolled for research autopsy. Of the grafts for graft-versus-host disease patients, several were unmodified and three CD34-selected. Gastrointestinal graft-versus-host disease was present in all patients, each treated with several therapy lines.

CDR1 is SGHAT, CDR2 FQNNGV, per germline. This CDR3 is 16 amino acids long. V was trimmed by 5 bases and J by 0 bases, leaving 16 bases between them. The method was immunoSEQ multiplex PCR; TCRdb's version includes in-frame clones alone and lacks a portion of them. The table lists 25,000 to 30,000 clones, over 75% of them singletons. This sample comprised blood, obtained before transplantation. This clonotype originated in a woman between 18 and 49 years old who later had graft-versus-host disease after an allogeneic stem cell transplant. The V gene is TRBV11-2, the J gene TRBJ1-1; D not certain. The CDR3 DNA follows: TGTGCCAGCAGCCCCCCGGACTATTGGATGAACACTGAAGCTTTCTTT. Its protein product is CASSPPDYWMNTEAFF.